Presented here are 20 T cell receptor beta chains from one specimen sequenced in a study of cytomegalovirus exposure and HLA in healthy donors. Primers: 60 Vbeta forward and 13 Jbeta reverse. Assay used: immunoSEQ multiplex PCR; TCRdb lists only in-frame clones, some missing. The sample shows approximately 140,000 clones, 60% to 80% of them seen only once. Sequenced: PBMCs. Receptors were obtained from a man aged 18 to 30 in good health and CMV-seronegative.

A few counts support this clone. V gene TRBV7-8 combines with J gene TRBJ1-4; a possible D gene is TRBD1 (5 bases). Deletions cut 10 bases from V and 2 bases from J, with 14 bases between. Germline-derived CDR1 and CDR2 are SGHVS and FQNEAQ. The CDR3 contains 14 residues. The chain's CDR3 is CATGPGGTNEKLFF. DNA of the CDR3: TGTGCCACCGGACCGGGGGGTACTAATGAAAAACTGTTTTTT.

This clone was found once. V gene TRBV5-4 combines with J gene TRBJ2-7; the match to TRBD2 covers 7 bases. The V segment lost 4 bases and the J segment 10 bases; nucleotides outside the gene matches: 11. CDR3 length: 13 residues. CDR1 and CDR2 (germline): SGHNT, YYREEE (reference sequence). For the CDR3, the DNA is TGTGCCAGCAGCCAGACCTGGGGCGGGGGACAGTACTTC. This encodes CASSQTWGGGQYF.

The DNA for the CDR3 is TGTGCCAGTAGCCCAGGGGGCCCGGTGTATGGCTACACCTTC. Amino acids: CASSPGGPVYGYTF. The V and J genes are TRBV19 and TRBJ1-2; 8 nucleotides line up with TRBD1. Germline CDR1 LNHDA, CDR2 SQIVND (reference sequence). The CDR3 is 14 amino acids. V shed 6 bases, J shed 5 bases, and the junction held 8 bases outside the gene matches.

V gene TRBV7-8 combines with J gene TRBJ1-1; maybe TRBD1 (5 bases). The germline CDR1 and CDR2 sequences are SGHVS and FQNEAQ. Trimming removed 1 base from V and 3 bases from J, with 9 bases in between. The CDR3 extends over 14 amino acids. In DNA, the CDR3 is TGTGCCAGCAGCTTAGTAGGGGATTACACTGAAGCTTTCTTT. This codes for CASSLVGDYTEAFF.

CDR3 protein: CASIPGQGKANYGYTF. The CDR3 DNA follows: TGTGCCAGTATTCCGGGACAGGGGAAGGCTAACTATGGCTACACCTTC. The rearrangement links TRBV19 to TRBJ1-2, with 10 bases fitting TRBD1. From germline, CDR1 is LNHDA and CDR2 SQIVND (reference sequence). Trimming removed 7 bases from V and 0 bases from J; junction bases left unmatched: 8. This CDR3 has 16 residues. Supplemented by reference TRBV19 and TRBJ1-2, the full variable domain reads DGGITQSPKYLFRKEGQNVTLSCEQNLNHDAMYWYRQDPGQGLRLIYYSQIVNDFQKGDIAEGYSVSREKKESFPLTVTSAQKNPTAFYLCASIPGQGKANYGYTFGSGTRLTVV.

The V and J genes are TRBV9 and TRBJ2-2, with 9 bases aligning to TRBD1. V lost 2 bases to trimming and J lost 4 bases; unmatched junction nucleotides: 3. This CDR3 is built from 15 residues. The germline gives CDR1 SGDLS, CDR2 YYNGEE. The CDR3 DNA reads TGTGCCAGCAGCGTGAAACAGGGGGCCACCGGGGAGCTGTTTTTT. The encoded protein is CASSVKQGATGELFF.

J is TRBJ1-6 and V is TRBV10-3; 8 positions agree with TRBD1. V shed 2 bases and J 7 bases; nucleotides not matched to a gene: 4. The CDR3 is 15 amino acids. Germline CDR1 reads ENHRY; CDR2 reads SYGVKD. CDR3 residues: CAISEATGENSPLHF. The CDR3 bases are TGTGCCATCAGTGAGGCGACAGGGGAGAATTCACCCCTCCACTTT.

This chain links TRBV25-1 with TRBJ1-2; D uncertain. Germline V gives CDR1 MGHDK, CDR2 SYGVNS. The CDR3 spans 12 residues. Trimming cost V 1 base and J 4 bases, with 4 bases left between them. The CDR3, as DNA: TGTGCCAGCAGTGAATCCAGCTATGGCTACACCTTC. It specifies CASSESSYGYTF.

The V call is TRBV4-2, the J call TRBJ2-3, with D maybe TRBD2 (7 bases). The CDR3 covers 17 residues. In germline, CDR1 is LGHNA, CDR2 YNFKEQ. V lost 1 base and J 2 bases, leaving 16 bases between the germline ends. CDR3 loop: CASSQGSAGASTDTQYF. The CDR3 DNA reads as TGTGCCAGCAGCCAAGGTTCCGCGGGGGCGTCCACAGATACGCAGTATTTT.

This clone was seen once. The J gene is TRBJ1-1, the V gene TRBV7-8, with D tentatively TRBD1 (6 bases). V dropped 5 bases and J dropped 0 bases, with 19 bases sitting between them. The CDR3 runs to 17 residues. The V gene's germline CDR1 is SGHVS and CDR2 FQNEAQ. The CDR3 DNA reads TGTGCCAGCAGCCAGGTCGGGACAACCGGCGTGAACACTGAAGCTTTCTTT. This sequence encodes CASSQVGTTGVNTEAFF. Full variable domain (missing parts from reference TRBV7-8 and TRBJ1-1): GAGVSQSPRYKVAKRGQDVALRCDPISGHVSLFWYQQALGQGPEFLTYFQNEAQLDKSGLPSDRFFAERPEGSVSTLKIQRTQQEDSAVYLCASSQVGTTGVNTEAFFGQGTRLTVV.

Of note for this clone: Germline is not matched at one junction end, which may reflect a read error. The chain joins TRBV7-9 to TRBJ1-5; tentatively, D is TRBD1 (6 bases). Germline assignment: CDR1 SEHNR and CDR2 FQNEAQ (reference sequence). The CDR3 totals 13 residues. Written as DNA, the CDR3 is TGTTCCAGCAGCTTAGACAGGTTTGGGCCCCAGCATTTT. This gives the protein CSSSLDRFGPQHF.

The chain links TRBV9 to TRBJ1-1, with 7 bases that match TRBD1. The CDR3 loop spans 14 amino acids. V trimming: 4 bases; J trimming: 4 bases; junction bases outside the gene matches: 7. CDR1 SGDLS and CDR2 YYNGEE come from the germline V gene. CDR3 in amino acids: CASSRRQGPTEAFF. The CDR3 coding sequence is TGTGCCAGCAGCCGCCGACAGGGACCCACTGAAGCTTTCTTT.

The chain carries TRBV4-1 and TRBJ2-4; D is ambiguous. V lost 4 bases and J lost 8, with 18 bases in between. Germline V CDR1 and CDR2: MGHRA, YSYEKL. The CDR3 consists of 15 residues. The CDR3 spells CASSLIPRPQDIQYF. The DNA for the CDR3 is TGCGCCAGCAGCCTAATACCTCGGCCGCAGGACATTCAGTACTTC.

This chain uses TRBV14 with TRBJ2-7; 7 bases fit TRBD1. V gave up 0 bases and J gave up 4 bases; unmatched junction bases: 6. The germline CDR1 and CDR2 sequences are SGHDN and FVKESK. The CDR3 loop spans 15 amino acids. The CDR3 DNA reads TGTGCCAGCAGCCAAGAACCGGGACAGAGGTACGAGCAGTACTTC. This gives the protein CASSQEPGQRYEQYF.

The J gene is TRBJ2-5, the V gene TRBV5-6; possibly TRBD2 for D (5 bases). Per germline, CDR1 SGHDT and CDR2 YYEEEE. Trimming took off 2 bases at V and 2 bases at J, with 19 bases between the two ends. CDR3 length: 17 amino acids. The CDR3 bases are TGTGCCAGCAGCTTTCCCCGTCGCGGGCAGCTTCAAGAGACCCAGTACTTC. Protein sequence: CASSFPRRGQLQETQYF.

CDR3 in DNA: TGTGCCACCCGAGGGGGGGGAAACACTGAAGCTTTCTTT. The encoded protein is CATRGGGNTEAFF. The V and J genes are TRBV10-3 and TRBJ1-1; possibly TRBD1 for D (6 bases). Trimming took off 10 bases at V and 2 bases at J, with 14 bases between the two ends. This CDR3 comprises 13 residues. In germline, CDR1 is ENHRY, CDR2 SYGVKD.

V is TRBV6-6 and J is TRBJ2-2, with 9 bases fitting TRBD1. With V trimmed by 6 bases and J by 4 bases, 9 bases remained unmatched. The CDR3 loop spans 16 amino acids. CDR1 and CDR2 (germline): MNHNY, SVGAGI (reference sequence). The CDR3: CASRPTGGVGTGELFF. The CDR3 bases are TGTGCCAGCAGGCCTACAGGGGGCGTTGGCACCGGGGAGCTGTTTTTT.

The CDR3 DNA sequence: TGTGCCAGCAGCTTATTTTCAGGGGAAGATGGCTACACCTTC. Encoded protein: CASSLFSGEDGYTF. The chain joins TRBV7-2 to TRBJ1-2; possibly TRBD1 for D (6 bases). Between the trimmed V and J ends, which lost 2 bases and 6 bases, there was a span of 13 bases. CDR1 is SGHTA and CDR2 is FQGNSA in the germline V gene. The CDR3 runs to 14 residues.

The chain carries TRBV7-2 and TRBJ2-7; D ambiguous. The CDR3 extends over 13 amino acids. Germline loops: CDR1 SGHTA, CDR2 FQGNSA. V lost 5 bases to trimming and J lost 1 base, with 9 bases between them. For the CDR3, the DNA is TGTGCCAGCAGCATACTGAGGTCCTACGAGCAGTACTTC. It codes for CASSILRSYEQYF. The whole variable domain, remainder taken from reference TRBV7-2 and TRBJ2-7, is GAGVSQSPSNKVTEKGKDVELRCDPISGHTALYWYRQSLGQGLEFLIYFQGNSAPDKSGLPSDRFSAERTGGSVSTLTIQRTQQEDSAVYLCASSILRSYEQYFGPGTRLTVT.

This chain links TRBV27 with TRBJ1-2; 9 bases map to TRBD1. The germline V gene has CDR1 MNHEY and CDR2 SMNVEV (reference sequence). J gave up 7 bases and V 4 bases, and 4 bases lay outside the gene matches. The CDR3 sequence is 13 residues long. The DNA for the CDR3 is TGTGCCAGCAGTTATACGGACAGGGGTGGCTACACCTTC. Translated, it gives CASSYTDRGGYTF.